These 4 T cell receptor beta chains were sequenced from one sample in a study of blood T cell repertoires in COVID-19. The repertoire was sequenced with immunoSEQ multiplex PCR; TCRdb's copy has only in-frame clones and lacks some. The sample lists tens of thousands of clones, roughly 83% occurring once. The sequenced sample was peripheral blood. The receptors shown here come from a man aged 25 to 45 with COVID-19, enrolled during active disease.

The chain employs TRBV4-2 and TRBJ1-3; D perhaps matches TRBD1 (6 bases). The CDR3 covers 16 residues. Germline V gene data show CDR1 as LGHNA and CDR2 as YNFKEQ. V dropped 1 base and J dropped 2 bases, with 12 bases sitting between them. This CDR3 reads CASSQADRHPGNTIYF. The CDR3 DNA sequence: TGTGCCAGCAGCCAAGCTGACAGGCATCCTGGAAACACCATATATTTT.

The chain is built from TRBV30 and TRBJ2-1; 7 bases line up with TRBD2. The germline CDR1 and CDR2 sequences are GTSNPN and SVGIG (reference sequence). The CDR3 runs 13 residues. The junction had 5 bases not matched to a gene; V was cut back by 2 bases and J by 7 bases. CDR3 in DNA: TGTGCCTGGAGTCCCGGGACTAATAATGAGCAGTTCTTC. Protein: CAWSPGTNNEQFF. The complete variable domain, with remaining parts taken from reference TRBV30 and TRBJ2-1, reads SQTIHQWPATLVQPVGSPLSLECTVEGTSNPNLYWYRQAAGRGLQLLFYSVGIGQISSEVPQNLSASRPQDRQFILSSKKLLLSDSGFYLCAWSPGTNNEQFFGPGTRLTVL.

The rearrangement uses TRBV4-2 and TRBJ2-3; 7 bases match TRBD2. The germline V gene encodes CDR1 LGHNA and CDR2 YNFKEQ. This CDR3 comprises 17 residues. The ends lost 0 bases at V and 2 bases at J; junction bases unmatched: 8. CDR3 sequence reads: CASSQDRQRGHTDTQYF. The CDR3 DNA reads TGTGCCAGCAGCCAAGATCGGCAGCGGGGCCACACAGATACGCAGTATTTT.

This chain joins TRBV9 and TRBJ2-5; 12 bases match TRBD2. The length of the CDR3 is 17 residues. V lost 4 bases to trimming and J lost 2 bases; unmatched junction nucleotides: 9. CDR1 and CDR2 (germline): SGDLS, YYNGEE. CDR3 sequence (DNA): TGTGCCAGCAGCTCCTCTAGCGGGAGGGCCCCTCAAGAGACCCAGTACTTC. Protein: CASSSSSGRAPQETQYF.